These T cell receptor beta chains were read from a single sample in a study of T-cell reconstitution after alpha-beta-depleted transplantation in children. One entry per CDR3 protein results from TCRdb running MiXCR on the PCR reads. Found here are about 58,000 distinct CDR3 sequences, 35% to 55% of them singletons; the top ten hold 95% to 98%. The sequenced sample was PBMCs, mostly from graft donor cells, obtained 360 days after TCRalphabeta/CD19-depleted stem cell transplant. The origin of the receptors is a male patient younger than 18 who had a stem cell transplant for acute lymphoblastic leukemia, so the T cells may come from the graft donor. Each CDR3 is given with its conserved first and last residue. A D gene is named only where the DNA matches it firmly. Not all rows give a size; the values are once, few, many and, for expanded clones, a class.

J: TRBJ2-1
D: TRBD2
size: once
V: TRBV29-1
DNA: TGCAGCGTTGAAGACCCAGGGGGACTAGCCCTTTACAATGAGCAGTTCTTC
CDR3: CSVEDPGGLALYNEQFF

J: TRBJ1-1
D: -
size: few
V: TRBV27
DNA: TGTGCCAGCAGTTTAGAAGGGAAAAACACTGAAGCTTTCTTT
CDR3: CASSLEGKNTEAFF

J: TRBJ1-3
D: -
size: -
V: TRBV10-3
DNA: TGTGCCATCAGTGAAAGACAGGTGAACTCTGGAAACACCATATATTTT
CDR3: CAISERQVNSGNTIYF

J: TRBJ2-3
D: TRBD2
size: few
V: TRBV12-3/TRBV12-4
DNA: TGTGCCAGCAGTTTGTTACTAGCGGGGGGGCCGATAGATACGCAGTATTTT
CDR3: CASSLLLAGGPIDTQYF

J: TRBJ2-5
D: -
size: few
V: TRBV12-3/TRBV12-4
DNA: TGTGCCAGCCCTAGGGGGTCGAGAGGAGAGGGGCTCCAAGAGACCCAGTACTTC
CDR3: CASPRGSRGEGLQETQYF

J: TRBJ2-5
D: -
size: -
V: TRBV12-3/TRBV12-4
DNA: TGTGCCAGCAGTTTACCGTACCAAGAGACCCAGTACTTC
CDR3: CASSLPYQETQYF

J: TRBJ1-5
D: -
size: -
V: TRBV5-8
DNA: TGTGCCAGCAGCCCAGGACCCAATCAGCCCCAGCATTTT
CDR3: CASSPGPNQPQHF

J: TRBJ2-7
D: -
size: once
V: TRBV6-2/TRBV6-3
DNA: TGTGCCAGCGGGGACTTCCCCTACGAGCAGTACTTC
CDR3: CASGDFPYEQYF

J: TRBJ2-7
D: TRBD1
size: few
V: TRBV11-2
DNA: TGTGCCAGCAGCAACCCGGGACAGGGGGTCTACGAGCAGTACTTC
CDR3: CASSNPGQGVYEQYF

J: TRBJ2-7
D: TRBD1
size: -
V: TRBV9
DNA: TGTGCCAGCAGCGCAACAGGGGAGTCTACCTACGAGCAGTACTTC
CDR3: CASSATGESTYEQYF

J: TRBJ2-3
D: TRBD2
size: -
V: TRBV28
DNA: TGTGCCAGCAGTTCCCCGCGGGGGCTAGCGGGAGGTGATACGCAGTATTTT
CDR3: CASSSPRGLAGGDTQYF

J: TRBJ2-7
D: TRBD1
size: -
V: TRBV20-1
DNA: TGCAGTGCTAGCACAGGGGTCACTGGGGGAGAGCAGTACTTC
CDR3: CSASTGVTGGEQYF

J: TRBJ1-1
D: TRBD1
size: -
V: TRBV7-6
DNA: TGTGCCAGCAGCGTCGGGACAGGGGGCGTCACTGAAGCTTTCTTT
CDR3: CASSVGTGGVTEAFF

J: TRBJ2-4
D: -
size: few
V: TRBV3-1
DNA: TGTGCCAGCAGCCAAGGGGAGACGTTTGGGGGCGGCAAAAACATTCAGTACTTC
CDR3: CASSQGETFGGGKNIQYF

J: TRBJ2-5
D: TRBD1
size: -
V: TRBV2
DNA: TGTGCCAGCAGTGACCGGGACAGGGGGGGCGGAGAGACCCAGTACTTC
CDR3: CASSDRDRGGGETQYF

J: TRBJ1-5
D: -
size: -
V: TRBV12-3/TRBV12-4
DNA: TGTGCCAGCAGTTTAAGGACATCAATCGGGAATCAGCCCCAGCATTTT
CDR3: CASSLRTSIGNQPQHF

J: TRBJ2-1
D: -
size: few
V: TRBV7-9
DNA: TGTGCCAGCAGCCTTCTATCCAATGAGCAGTTCTTC
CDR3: CASSLLSNEQFF

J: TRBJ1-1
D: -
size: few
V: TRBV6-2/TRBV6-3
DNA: TGTGCCAGCAGTTACAATGGCCCCGGCGGGACTGAAGCTTTCTTT
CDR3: CASSYNGPGGTEAFF

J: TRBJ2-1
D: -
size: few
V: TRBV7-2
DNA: TGTGCCAGCACCCCCCTGGGGGGCTACAATGAGCAGTTCTTC
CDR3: CASTPLGGYNEQFF

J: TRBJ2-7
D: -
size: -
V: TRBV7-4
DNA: TGTGCCTCCCCCGGCCCCAAAGGGCCCTACGAGCAGTACTTC
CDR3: CASPGPKGPYEQYF

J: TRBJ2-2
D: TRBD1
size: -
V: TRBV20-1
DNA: TGCAGTGCTAGCTGGACAGGGAACACCGGGGAGCTGTTTTTT
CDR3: CSASWTGNTGELFF

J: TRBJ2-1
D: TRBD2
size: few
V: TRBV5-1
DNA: TGCGCCAGCAGCTTTGGACTAGCGGGCCAAGCCTACAATGAGCAGTTCTTC
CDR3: CASSFGLAGQAYNEQFF

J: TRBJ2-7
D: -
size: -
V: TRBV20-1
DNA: TGCAGTGCCCCCGGGAGCTCCTACGAGCAGTACTTC
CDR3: CSAPGSSYEQYF

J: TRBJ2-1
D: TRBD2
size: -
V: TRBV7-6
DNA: TGTGCCAGCAGCTCTTTTAGCGGGAGTGGCAATGAGCAGTTCTTC
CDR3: CASSSFSGSGNEQFF

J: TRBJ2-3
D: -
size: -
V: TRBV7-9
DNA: TGTGCCAGCGGAGCGACTGAGTACACAGATACGCAGTATTTT
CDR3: CASGATEYTDTQYF

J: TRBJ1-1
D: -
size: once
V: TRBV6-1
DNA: TGTGCCAGCAGTCCAGGGAGGGTGAACACTGAAGCTTTCTTT
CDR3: CASSPGRVNTEAFF

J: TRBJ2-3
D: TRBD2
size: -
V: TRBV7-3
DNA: TGTGCCAGCAGCTCGGCGGGAGCGGGAGATACGCAGTATTTT
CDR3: CASSSAGAGDTQYF

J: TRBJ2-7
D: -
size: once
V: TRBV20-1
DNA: TGCAGTGCTAGAGCGATTCCGGGCGCAACGGGCGGTCGCTCCTACGAGCAGTACTTC
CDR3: CSARAIPGATGGRSYEQYF

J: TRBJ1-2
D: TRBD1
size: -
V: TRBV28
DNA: TGTGCCAGCAGTTTACCCCGGACAGGAAACTATGGCTACACCTTC
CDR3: CASSLPRTGNYGYTF

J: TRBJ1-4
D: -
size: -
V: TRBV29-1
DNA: TGCAGCGTTGACCCCAGGGCTACAACTAATGAAAAACTGTTTTTT
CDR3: CSVDPRATTNEKLFF

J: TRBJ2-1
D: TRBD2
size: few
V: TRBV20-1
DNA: TGCAGTGCTCGCAGCGGGAGTTACAACAATGAGCAGTTCTTC
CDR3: CSARSGSYNNEQFF

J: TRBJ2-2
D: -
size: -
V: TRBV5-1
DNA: TGCGCCAGCAGCTTGATCATAAGGAACGGGGAGCTGTTTTTT
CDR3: CASSLIIRNGELFF

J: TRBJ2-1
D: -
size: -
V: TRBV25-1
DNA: TGTGCCAGCAGAGGGCCCCGAGACAATGAGCAGTTCTTC
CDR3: CASRGPRDNEQFF

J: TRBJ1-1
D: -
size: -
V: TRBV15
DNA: TGTGCCACCAGCAGAGATCGCTGGATTTACACTGAAGCTTTCTTT
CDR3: CATSRDRWIYTEAFF

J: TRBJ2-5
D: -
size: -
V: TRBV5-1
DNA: TGCGCCAGCAGGAACGGGGACCAAGAGACCCAGTACTTC
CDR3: CASRNGDQETQYF

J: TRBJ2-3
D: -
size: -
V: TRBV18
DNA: TGTGCCAGCTCTTGGAACACAGATACGCAGTATTTT
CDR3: CASSWNTDTQYF

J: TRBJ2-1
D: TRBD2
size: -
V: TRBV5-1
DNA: TGCGCCAGCAGCTTACTAGCGGCCGGAGGGAGCGAGCAGTTCTTC
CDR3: CASSLLAAGGSEQFF

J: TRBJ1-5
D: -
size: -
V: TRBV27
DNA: TGTGCCAGCAGTCGATACAGGGACAAGGGTCAGCCCCAGCATTTT
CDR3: CASSRYRDKGQPQHF

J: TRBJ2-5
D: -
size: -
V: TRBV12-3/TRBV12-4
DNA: TGTGCCAGCAGTTTTGCCAGATTCCAAGAGACCCAGTACTTC
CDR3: CASSFARFQETQYF

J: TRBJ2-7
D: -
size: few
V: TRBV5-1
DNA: TGCGCCAGCAGCGCTAGCTCCTACGAGCAGTACTTC
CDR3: CASSASSYEQYF

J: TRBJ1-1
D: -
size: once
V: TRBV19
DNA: TGTGCCAGTAGTATAGGGCCAGGGACCCCTGAAGCTTTCTTT
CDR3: CASSIGPGTPEAFF

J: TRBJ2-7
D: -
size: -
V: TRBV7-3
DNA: TGTGCCAGCAGCTTATCGGCTGCCCCCTCCTACGAGCAGTACTTC
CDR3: CASSLSAAPSYEQYF